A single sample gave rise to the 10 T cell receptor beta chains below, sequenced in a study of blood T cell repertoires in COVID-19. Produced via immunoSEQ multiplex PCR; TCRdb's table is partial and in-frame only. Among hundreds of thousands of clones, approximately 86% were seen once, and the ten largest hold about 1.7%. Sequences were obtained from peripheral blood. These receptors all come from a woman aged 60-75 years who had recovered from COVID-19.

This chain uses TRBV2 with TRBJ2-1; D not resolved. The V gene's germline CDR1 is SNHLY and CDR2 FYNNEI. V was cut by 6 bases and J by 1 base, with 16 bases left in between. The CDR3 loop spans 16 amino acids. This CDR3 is CASSLGVDRSYNEQFF. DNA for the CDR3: TGTGCCAGCAGCCTAGGTGTAGATAGATCCTACAATGAGCAGTTCTTC.

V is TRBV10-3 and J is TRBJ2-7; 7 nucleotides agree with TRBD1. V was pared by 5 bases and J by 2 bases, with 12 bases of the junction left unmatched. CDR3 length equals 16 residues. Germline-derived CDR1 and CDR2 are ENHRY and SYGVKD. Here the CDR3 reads CAISPRGAGGTYEQYF. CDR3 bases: TGTGCCATCAGTCCGCGCGGTGCAGGGGGAACCTACGAGCAGTACTTC.

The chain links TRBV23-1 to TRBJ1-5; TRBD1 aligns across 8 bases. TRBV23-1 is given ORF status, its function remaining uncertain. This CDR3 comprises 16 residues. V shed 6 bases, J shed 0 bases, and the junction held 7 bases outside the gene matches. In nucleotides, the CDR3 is TGCGCCAGCAGCCCGGGACAGGTGGATAGCAATCAGCCCCAGCATTTT. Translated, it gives CASSPGQVDSNQPQHF.

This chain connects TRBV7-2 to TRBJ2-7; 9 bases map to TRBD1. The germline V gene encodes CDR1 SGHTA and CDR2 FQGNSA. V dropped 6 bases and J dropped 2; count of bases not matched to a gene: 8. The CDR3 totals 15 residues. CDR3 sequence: CASRPGTGIPYEQYF. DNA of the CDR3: TGTGCCAGCAGGCCCGGGACAGGGATCCCCTACGAGCAGTACTTC.

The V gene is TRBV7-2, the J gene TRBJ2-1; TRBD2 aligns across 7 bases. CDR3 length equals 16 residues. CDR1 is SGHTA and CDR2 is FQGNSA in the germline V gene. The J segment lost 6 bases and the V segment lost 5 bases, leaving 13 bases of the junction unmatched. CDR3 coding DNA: TGTGCCAGCAGCCCCCAGTCTGGGGGGGGGACCAATGAGCAGTTCTTC. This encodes CASSPQSGGGTNEQFF.

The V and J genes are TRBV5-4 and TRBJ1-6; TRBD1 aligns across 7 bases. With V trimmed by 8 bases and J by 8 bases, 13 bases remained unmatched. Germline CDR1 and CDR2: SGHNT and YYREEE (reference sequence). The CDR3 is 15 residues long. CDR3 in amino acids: CASKGGDQPYSPLHF. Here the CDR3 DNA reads TGTGCCAGTAAAGGGGGCGACCAGCCCTATTCACCCCTCCACTTT. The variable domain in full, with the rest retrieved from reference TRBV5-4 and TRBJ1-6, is ETGVTQSPTHLIKTRGQQVTLRCSSQSGHNTVSWYQQALGQGPQFIFQYYREEENGRGNFPPRFSGLQFPNYSSELNVNALELDDSALYLCASKGGDQPYSPLHFGNGTRLTVT.

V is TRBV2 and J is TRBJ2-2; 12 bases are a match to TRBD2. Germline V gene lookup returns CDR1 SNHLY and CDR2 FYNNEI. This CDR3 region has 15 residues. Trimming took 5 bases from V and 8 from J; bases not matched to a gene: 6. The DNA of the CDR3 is TGTGCCAGCAGTCCTAGCGGGGGGGCTTTTGGGGAGCTGTTTTTT. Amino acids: CASSPSGGAFGELFF.

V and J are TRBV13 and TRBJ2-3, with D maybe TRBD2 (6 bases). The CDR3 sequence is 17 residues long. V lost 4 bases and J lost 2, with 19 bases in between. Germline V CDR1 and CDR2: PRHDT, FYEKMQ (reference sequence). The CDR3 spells CASSYQMSWDFTDTQYF. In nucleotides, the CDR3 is TGTGCCAGCAGCTACCAAATGAGCTGGGACTTCACAGATACGCAGTATTTT.

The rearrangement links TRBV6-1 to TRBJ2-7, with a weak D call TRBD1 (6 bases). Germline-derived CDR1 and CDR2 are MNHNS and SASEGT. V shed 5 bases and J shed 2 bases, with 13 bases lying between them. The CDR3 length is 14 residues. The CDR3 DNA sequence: TGTGCCAGCAGTTCCTCCGACAGGCCCTACGAGCAGTACTTC. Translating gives CASSSSDRPYEQYF.

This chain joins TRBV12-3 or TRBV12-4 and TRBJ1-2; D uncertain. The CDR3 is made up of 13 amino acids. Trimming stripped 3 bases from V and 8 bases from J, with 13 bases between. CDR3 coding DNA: TGTGCCAGCAGTTTTCGGGGTGGGTTGGGCTACACCTTC. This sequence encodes CASSFRGGLGYTF.